The present entry profiles one TCR beta chain with its context. Source study methods: The authors estimated nucleated cell counts from reference gene primer amplification. The assay was immunoSEQ multiplex PCR, and TCRdb's table has in-frame clones only and misses some. The V and J calls and clone size come from that table; D and trimming were worked out from the DNA. The profile shows hundreds of thousands of clones, about 85% of them singletons. These data are taken from a study of blood T cell repertoires in COVID-19. As for the study in general: Samples representing acute and convalescent COVID-19 were sourced from the United States, Italy and Spain. T cells, B-cell-depleted T cells, or PBMCs provided the cDNA or gDNA that served as material.

J was trimmed by 3 bases and V by 4 bases; bases with no gene match: 6. The CDR3 has 16 amino acids. From germline, CDR1 is SEHNR and CDR2 FQNEAQ (reference sequence). The clonotype was recovered from an elderly woman with acute or convalescent COVID-19. Input material: peripheral blood. This rearrangement joins TRBV7-9 to TRBJ2-1; 10 bases match TRBD2. The CDR3 DNA reads TGTGCCAGCAGCTCAGCCGGGACTAGCGACTACAATGAGCAGTTCTTC. Protein product: CASSSAGTSDYNEQFF.